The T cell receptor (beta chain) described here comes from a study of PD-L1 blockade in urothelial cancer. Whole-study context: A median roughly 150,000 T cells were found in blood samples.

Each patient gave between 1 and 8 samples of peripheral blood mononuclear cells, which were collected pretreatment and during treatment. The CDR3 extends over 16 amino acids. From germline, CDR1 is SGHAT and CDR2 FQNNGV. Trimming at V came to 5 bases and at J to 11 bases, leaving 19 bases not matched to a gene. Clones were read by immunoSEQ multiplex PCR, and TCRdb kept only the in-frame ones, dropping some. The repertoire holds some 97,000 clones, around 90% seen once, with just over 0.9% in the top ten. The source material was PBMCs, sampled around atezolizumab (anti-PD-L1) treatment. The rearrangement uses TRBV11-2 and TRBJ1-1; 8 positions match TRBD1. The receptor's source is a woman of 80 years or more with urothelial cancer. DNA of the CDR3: TGTGCCAGCAGCGCCGGACAGGGTACTTCTTCCCCTAATGCTTTCTTT. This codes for CASSAGQGTSSPNAFF.